This T cell receptor (beta chain) is from a study of neurological immune-mediated disorders. Broader study findings: In HTLV-1-associated myelopathy, TCR clonal expansion was greatest, and in multiple sclerosis it was least, below healthy controls.

This clonotype was counted at least ten times. The antigen is unknown. From the 5' RACE reads, TCRdb called clonotypes with MiXCR, one entry per CDR3 protein. This table has more than 40,000 distinct CDR3 sequences, approximately 15% appearing once. V lost 5 bases and J 6 bases, leaving 11 bases between the germline ends. CDR1 is MNHEY, CDR2 SMNVEV, per germline (reference sequence). The CDR3 consists of 14 residues. This clonotype was sampled from a woman aged 55-75 years with HTLV-1-associated myelopathy (HAM/TSP). The V gene is TRBV27, the J gene TRBJ1-6; D might be TRBD1 (6 bases). The sample taken for sequencing was CD4+ T cells from blood. The CDR3 loop reads CASSPRTANSPLHF. DNA for the CDR3: TGTGCCAGCAGTCCTAGGACAGCTAATTCACCCCTCCACTTT.